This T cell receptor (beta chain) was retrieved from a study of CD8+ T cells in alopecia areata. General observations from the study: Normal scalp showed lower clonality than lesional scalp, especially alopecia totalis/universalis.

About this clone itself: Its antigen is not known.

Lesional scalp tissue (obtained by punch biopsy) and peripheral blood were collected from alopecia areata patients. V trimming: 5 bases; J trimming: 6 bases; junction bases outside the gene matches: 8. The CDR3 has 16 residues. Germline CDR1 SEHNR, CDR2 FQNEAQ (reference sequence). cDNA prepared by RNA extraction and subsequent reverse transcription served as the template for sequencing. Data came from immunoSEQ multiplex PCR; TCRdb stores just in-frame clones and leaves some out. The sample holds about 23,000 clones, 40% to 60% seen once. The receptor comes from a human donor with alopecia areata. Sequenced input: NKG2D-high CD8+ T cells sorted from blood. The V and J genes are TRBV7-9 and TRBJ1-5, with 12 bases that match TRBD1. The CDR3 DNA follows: TGTGCCAGCAGCAATACGGGACAGGGGGCTAGTCAGCCCCAGCATTTT. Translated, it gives CASSNTGQGASQPQHF. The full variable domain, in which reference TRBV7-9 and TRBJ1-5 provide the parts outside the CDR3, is DTGVSQNPRHKITKRGQNVTFRCDPISEHNRLYWYRQTLGQGPEFLTYFQNEAQLEKSRLLSDRFSAERPKGSFSTLEIQRTEQGDSAMYLCASSNTGQGASQPQHFGDGTRLSIL.